This T cell receptor (beta chain) was captured by sequencing in a study of T-cell reconstitution after alpha-beta-depleted transplantation in children. Unique molecular identifiers were incorporated during preparation of the TCRbeta library. TCRdb independently ran MiXCR on the PCR reads; one entry per CDR3 protein. The table has 350,000 to 450,000 distinct CDR3 sequences, roughly 14% seen once. There are 14 residues in the CDR3. The V end was cut by 0 bases, the J end by 8 bases, with 11 bases between. Germline values: CDR1 MNHEY, CDR2 SVGAGI. This clonotype was picked up a small number of times. Sequences were derived from PBMCs, sampled from the stem cell graft. The receptor was isolated from a human donor who donated a stem cell graft to a child with Fanconi anemia. The rearrangement joins TRBV6-5 to TRBJ2-1; D gene ambiguous. CDR3 residues: CASSYSPLVDEQFF. The CDR3 DNA is TGTGCCAGCAGTTACTCACCGCTCGTAGATGAGCAGTTCTTC.